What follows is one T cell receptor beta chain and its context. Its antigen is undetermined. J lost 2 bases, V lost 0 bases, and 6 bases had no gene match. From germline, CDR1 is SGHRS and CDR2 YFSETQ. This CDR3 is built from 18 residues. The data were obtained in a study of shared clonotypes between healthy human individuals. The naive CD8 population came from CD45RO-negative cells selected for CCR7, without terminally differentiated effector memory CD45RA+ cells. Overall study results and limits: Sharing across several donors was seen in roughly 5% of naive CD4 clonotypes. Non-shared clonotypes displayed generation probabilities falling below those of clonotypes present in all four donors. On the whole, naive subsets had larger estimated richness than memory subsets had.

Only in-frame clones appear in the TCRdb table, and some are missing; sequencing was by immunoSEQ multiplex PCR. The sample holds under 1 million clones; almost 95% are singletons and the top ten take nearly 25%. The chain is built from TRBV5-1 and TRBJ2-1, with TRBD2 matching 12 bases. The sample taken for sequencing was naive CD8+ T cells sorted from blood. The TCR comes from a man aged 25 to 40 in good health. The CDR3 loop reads CASSLELAGGLPYNEQFF. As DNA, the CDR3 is TGCGCCAGCAGCTTGGAACTAGCGGGAGGACTACCCTACAATGAGCAGTTCTTC. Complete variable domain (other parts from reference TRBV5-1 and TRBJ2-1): KAGVTQTPRYLIKTRGQQVTLSCSPISGHRSVSWYQQTPGQGLQFLFEYFSETQRNKGNFPGRFSGRQFSNSRSEMNVSTLELGDSALYLCASSLELAGGLPYNEQFFGPGTRLTVL.